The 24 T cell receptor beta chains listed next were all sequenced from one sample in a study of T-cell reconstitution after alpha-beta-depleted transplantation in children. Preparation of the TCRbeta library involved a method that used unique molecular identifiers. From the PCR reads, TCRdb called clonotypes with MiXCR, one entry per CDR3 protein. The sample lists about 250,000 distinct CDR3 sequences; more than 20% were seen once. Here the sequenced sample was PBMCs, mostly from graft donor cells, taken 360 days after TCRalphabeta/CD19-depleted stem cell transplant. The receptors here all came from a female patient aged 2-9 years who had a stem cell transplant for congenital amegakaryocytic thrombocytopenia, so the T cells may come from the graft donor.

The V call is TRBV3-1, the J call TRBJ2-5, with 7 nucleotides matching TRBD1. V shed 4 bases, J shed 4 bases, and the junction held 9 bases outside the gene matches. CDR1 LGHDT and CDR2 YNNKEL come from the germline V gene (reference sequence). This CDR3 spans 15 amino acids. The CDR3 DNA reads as TGTGCCAGCAGCCGGGGGCTGGGACAGCGAGAGACCCAGTACTTC. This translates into CASSRGLGQRETQYF.

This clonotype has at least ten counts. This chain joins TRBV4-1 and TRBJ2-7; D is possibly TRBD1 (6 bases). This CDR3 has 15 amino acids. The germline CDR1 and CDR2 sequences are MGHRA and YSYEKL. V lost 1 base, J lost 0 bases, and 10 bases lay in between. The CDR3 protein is CASSQVRGNSYEQYF. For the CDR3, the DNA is TGCGCCAGCAGCCAAGTCAGGGGAAACTCCTACGAGCAGTACTTC.

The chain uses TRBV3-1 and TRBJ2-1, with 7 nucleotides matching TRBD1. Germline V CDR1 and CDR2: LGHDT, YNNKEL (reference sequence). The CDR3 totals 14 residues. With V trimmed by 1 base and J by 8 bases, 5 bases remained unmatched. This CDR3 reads CASSQGQGIDEQFF. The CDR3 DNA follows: TGTGCCAGCAGCCAAGGACAGGGTATCGATGAGCAGTTCTTC.

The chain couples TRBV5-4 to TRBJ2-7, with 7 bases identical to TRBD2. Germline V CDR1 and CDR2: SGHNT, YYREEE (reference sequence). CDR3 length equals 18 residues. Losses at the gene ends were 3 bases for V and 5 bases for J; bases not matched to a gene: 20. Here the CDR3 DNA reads TGTGCCAGCAGCTCGGGGGGAACAATCGGCTTGGGGTTGCACGAGCAGTACTTC. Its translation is CASSSGGTIGLGLHEQYF.

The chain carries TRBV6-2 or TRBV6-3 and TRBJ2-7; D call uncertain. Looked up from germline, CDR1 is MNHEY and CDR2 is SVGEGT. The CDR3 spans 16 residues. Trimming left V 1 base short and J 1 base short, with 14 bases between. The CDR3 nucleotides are TGTGCCAGCAGTTACTTTTCGGCTAGTGGTTCCTACGAGCAGTACTTC. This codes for CASSYFSASGSYEQYF.

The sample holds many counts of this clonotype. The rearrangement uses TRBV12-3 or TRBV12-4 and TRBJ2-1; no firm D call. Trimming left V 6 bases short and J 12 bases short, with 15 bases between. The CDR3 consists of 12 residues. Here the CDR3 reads CASSNWPLGQFF. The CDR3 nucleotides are TGTGCCAGCAGCAACTGGCCTTTAGGGCAGTTCTTC.

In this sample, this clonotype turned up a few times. The CDR3 nucleotides are TGCGCCAGCAGCCAAATATTGTTAGGCGGGCTGAACACTGAAGCTTTCTTT. Protein product: CASSQILLGGLNTEAFF. The V gene is TRBV4-3, the J gene TRBJ1-1; D is uncertain. V was pared by 2 bases and J by 0 bases, with 16 bases between. Germline CDR1 reads LGHNA; CDR2 reads YSLEER. The CDR3 runs 17 residues.

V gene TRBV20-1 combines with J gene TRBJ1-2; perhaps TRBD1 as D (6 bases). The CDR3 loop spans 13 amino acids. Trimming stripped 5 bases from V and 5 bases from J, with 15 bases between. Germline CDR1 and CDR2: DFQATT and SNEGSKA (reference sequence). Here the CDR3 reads CSAWDLGAYGYTF. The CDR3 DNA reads TGCAGTGCTTGGGACCTGGGGGCTTATGGCTACACCTTC.

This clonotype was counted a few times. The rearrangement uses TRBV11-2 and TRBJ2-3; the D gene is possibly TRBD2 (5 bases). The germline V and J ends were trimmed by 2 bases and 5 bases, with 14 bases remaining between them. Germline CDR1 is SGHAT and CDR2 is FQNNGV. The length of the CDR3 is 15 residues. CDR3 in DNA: TGTGCCAGCAGCTTATTACCTCTCCGGGAAGATACGCAGTATTTT. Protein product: CASSLLPLREDTQYF.

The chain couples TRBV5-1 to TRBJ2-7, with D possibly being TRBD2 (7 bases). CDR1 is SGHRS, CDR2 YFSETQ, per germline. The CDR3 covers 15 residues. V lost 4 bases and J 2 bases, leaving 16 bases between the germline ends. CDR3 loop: CASSIGRDTTYEQYF. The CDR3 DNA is TGCGCCAGCAGCATAGGGAGGGACACTACCTACGAGCAGTACTTC. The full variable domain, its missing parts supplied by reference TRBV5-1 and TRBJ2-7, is KAGVTQTPRYLIKTRGQQVTLSCSPISGHRSVSWYQQTPGQGLQFLFEYFSETQRNKGNFPGRFSGRQFSNSRSEMNVSTLELGDSALYLCASSIGRDTTYEQYFGPGTRLTVT.

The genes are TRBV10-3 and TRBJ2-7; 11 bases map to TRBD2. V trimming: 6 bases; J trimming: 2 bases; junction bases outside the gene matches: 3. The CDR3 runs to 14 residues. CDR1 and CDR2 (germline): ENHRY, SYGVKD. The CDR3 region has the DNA TGTGCCATCAGAGGGACTAGCGGCACCTACGAGCAGTACTTC. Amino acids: CAIRGTSGTYEQYF.

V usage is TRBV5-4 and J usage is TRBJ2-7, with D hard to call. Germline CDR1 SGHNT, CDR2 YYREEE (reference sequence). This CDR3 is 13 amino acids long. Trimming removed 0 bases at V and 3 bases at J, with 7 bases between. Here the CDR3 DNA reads TGTGCCAGCAGCTTGGGACTTGTCTACGAGCAGTACTTC. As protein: CASSLGLVYEQYF.

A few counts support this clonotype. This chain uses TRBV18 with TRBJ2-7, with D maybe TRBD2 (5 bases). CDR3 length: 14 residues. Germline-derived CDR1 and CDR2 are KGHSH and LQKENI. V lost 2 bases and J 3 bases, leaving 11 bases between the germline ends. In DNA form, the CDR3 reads TGTGCCAGCTCACCATTCGGACTGAGCTACGAGCAGTACTTC. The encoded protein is CASSPFGLSYEQYF.

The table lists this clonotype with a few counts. Written as DNA, the CDR3 is TGTGCCATCTCCTACGACAGGATCTATGGCTACACCTTC. Protein: CAISYDRIYGYTF. The chain has TRBV6-2 or TRBV6-3 and TRBJ1-2; tentative D call: TRBD1 (6 bases). Trimming cost V 10 bases and J 4 bases, with 16 bases left between them. CDR3 size: 13 residues. Germline V gene data show CDR1 as MNHEY and CDR2 as SVGEGT.

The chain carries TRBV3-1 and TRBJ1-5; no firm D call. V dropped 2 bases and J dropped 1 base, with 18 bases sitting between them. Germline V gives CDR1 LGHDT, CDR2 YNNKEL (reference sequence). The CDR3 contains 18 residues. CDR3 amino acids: CASSQKSKELGSNQPQHF. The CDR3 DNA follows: TGTGCCAGCAGCCAAAAGTCGAAGGAGCTAGGGAGCAATCAGCCCCAGCATTTT.

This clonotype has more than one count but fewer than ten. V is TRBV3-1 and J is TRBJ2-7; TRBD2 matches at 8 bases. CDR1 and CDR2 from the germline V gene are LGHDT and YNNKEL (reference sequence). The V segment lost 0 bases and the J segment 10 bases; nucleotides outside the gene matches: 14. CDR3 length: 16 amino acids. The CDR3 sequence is CASSQDPTSGTRAQYF. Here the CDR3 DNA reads TGTGCCAGCAGCCAAGATCCTACTAGCGGAACACGGGCCCAGTACTTC.

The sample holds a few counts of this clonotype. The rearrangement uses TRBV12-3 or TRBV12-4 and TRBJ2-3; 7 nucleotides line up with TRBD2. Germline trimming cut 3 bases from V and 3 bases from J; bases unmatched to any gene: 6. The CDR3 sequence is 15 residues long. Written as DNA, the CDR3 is TGTGCCAGCAGTTTCGGAAGGGAGGGGACAGATACGCAGTATTTT. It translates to CASSFGREGTDTQYF.

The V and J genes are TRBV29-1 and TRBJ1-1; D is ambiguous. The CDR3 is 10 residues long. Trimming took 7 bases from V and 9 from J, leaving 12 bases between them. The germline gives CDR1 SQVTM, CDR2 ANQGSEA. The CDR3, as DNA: TGCAGCGGCGGGGAATCCCAAGCTTTCTTT. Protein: CSGGESQAFF.

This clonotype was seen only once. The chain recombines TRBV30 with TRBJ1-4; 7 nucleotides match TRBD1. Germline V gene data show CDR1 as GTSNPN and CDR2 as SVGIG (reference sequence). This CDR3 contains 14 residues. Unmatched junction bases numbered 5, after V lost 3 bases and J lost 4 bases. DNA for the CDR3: TGTGCCTGGAGCCTCGGGACAGATAATGAAAAACTGTTTTTT. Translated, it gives CAWSLGTDNEKLFF.

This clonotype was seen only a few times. The CDR3 loop reads CASSDRKPFLTRGPYEQYF. Here the CDR3 DNA reads TGTGCCAGCAGCGACCGAAAGCCATTTTTGACGCGTGGTCCCTACGAGCAGTACTTC. The V and J genes are TRBV7-9 and TRBJ2-7; D is unresolved. This CDR3 contains 19 residues. The germline V gene encodes CDR1 SEHNR and CDR2 FQNEAQ (reference sequence). The V end lost 5 bases, the J end lost 2 bases, and 28 bases lay between the germline ends. Full variable domain (remainder filled in from reference TRBV7-9 and TRBJ2-7): DTGVSQNPRHKITKRGQNVTFRCDPISEHNRLYWYRQTLGQGPEFLTYFQNEAQLEKSRLLSDRFSAERPKGSFSTLEIQRTEQGDSAMYLCASSDRKPFLTRGPYEQYFGPGTRLTVT.

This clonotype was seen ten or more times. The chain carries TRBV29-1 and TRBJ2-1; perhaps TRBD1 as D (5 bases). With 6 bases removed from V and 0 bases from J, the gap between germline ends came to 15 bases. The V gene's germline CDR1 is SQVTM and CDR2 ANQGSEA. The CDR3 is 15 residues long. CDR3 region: CSVGLDGSSYNEQFF. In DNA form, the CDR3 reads TGCAGCGTGGGGCTGGACGGAAGCTCCTACAATGAGCAGTTCTTC.

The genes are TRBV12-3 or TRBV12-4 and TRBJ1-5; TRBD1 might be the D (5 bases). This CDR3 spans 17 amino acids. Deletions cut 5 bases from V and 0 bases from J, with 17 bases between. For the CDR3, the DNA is TGTGCCAGCAGTCCCTCCGGAGACAGTTATAGCAATCAGCCCCAGCATTTT. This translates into CASSPSGDSYSNQPQHF.

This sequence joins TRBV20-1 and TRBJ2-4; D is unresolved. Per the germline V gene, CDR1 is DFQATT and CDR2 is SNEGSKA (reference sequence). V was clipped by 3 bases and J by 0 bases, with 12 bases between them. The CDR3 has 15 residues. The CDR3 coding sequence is TGCAGTGCTAGTGGTGGGAATTTAGCCAAAAACATTCAGTACTTC. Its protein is CSASGGNLAKNIQYF.

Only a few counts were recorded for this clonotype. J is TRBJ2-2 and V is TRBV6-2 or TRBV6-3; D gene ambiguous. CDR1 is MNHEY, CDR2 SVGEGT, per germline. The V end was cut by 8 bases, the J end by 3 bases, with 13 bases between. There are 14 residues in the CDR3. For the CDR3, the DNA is TGTGCCAGCGGACCTCAAATGGACACCGGGGAGCTGTTTTTT. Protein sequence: CASGPQMDTGELFF.